The 24 T cell receptor beta chains in this list originate from one sample, sequenced in a study of regulatory T cells in long-lasting Graves disease. Libraries of TCR beta came from iRepertoire HTBI primers plus Arm-PCR of CDR3 regions. TCRdb re-derived calls from the multiplex PCR reads in MiXCR, one entry per CDR3 protein. The table lists a few hundred thousand distinct CDR3 sequences, about 16% of them singletons. Time point here: newly diagnosed GD, antithyroid drugs for less than 3 months. TCR sequences were obtained from RNA taken from PBMCs. These data also formed part of another study, on T cells in Graves' hyperthyroidism and ophthalmopathy.

The material was peripheral blood mononuclear cells (PBMCs), obtained at new diagnosis, from a patient treated with antithyroid drugs. The source is a woman aged 18-29 years with Graves disease.

This clonotype was seen only a few times. The chain links TRBV5-1 to TRBJ2-7; TRBD2 matches 9 bases. The germline V gene encodes CDR1 SGHRS and CDR2 YFSETQ. Germline trimming cut 0 bases from V and 2 bases from J; bases unmatched to any gene: 3. The CDR3 runs to 15 residues. The CDR3 coding sequence is TGCGCCAGCAGCTTGGCTAGCGGGGAACCCTACGAGCAGTACTTC. This codes for CASSLASGEPYEQYF.

The chain combines TRBV6-2 or TRBV6-3 with TRBJ2-7, with D perhaps assigned TRBD1 or TRBD2 (5 bases each). Looked up from germline, CDR1 is MNHEY and CDR2 is SVGEGT. The germline V and J ends were trimmed by 0 bases and 7 bases, with 13 bases remaining between them. The CDR3 extends over 14 amino acids. The CDR3 region is CASSYSGTLREQYF. DNA for the CDR3: TGTGCCAGCAGTTACTCCGGGACCCTTAGGGAGCAGTACTTC.

This clonotype showed up just a few times. The rearrangement links TRBV20-1 to TRBJ2-5; TRBD2 is a possible D gene (6 bases). V lost 6 bases to trimming and J lost 1 base, with 18 bases between them. The CDR3 consists of 15 residues. Germline values: CDR1 DFQATT, CDR2 SNEGSKA (reference sequence). The DNA for the CDR3 is TGCAGTGCACTCCCGGCTGGCGGGATCCAAGAGACCCAGTACTTC. This sequence encodes CSALPAGGIQETQYF.

With regard to this clonotype: A read error may explain this, as a much larger clone is one base away. The chain joins TRBV12-3 or TRBV12-4 to TRBJ2-1; 11 nucleotides line up with TRBD2. J lost 3 bases, V lost 8 bases, and 9 bases had no gene match. The CDR3 has 16 residues. In nucleotides, the CDR3 is TGTGCCAGCCCCACACTGACTAGCGGGAACTACAATGAGCAGTTCTTC. It specifies CASPTLTSGNYNEQFF.

This clonotype was seen at least ten times. The chain joins TRBV19 to TRBJ1-1; D unclear. V dropped 3 bases and J dropped 8 bases, with 16 bases sitting between them. Germline V CDR1 and CDR2: LNHDA, SQIVND (reference sequence). CDR3 length equals 14 residues. Here the CDR3 reads CASSMTPRRLEAFF. Written as DNA, the CDR3 is TGTGCCAGTAGTATGACCCCGCGAAGGCTAGAAGCTTTCTTT.

This clonotype was found many times. The rearrangement uses TRBV29-1 and TRBJ2-1; perhaps TRBD2 as D (5 bases). This CDR3 is 15 amino acids long. Looked up from germline, CDR1 is SQVTM and CDR2 is ANQGSEA. The germline V and J ends were trimmed by 5 bases and 0 bases, with 14 bases remaining between them. The CDR3 region is CSVSFTGSSYNEQFF. CDR3 in DNA: TGCAGCGTTTCATTTACGGGGAGCTCCTACAATGAGCAGTTCTTC.

The sample holds many counts of this clonotype. The chain joins TRBV27 to TRBJ2-7, with 7 bases matching TRBD1. The germline V gene has CDR1 MNHEY and CDR2 SMNVEV (reference sequence). The CDR3 runs 15 residues. V trimming: 2 bases; J trimming: 3 bases; junction bases outside the gene matches: 7. CDR3 sequence: CASSLGPGGGYEQYF. The DNA for the CDR3 is TGTGCCAGCAGTTTAGGGCCAGGGGGTGGCTACGAGCAGTACTTC.

There are a few counts of this clonotype. In DNA form, the CDR3 reads TGTGCCAGCAGTCCCAGGGGGGGGCTCGGAGATACGCAGTATTTT. Amino acid sequence: CASSPRGGLGDTQYF. The J gene is TRBJ2-3, the V gene TRBV28; perhaps D is TRBD1 or TRBD2 (7 bases each). Germline assignment: CDR1 MDHEN and CDR2 SYDVKM. The germline V and J ends were trimmed by 5 bases and 5 bases, with 17 bases remaining between them. This CDR3 contains 15 residues.

For this clonotype: Being one base from a much bigger clone, this may be a read error. The CDR3 reads CSVEQGTGANVLTF. CDR3 nucleotide sequence: TGCAGCGTTGAACAGGGAACTGGGGCCAACGTCCTGACTTTC. This sequence joins TRBV29-1 and TRBJ2-6; tentative D call: TRBD1 (5 bases). CDR1 is SQVTM and CDR2 is ANQGSEA in the germline V gene. This CDR3 comprises 14 residues. The V and J ends lost 2 bases and 2 bases respectively, with 7 bases between them. Filled out from reference TRBV29-1 and TRBJ2-6, the complete variable domain reads SAVISQKPSRDICQRGTSLTIQCQVDSQVTMMFWYRQQPGQSLTLIATANQGSEATYESGFVIDKFPISRPNLTFSTLTVSNMSPEDSSIYLCSVEQGTGANVLTFGAGSRLTVL.

The genes are TRBV5-1 and TRBJ2-7; tentatively, D is TRBD2 (5 bases). The CDR3 consists of 14 residues. The germline V gene encodes CDR1 SGHRS and CDR2 YFSETQ. The V and J ends lost 2 bases and 0 bases respectively, with 9 bases between them. This CDR3 is CASSFEDSSYEQYF. CDR3 nucleotide sequence: TGCGCCAGCAGCTTTGAGGACTCCTCCTACGAGCAGTACTTC.

This clonotype has more than one count but fewer than ten. The V and J genes are TRBV6-1 and TRBJ1-4, with 8 bases lining up with TRBD1. This CDR3 region has 16 residues. Germline V lookup: CDR1 MNHNS, CDR2 SASEGT. Trimming at V came to 5 bases and at J to 7 bases, leaving 12 bases not matched to a gene. The CDR3 region is CASSHYRGGIFEKLFF. As DNA, the CDR3 is TGTGCCAGCAGTCACTACAGGGGGGGCATTTTTGAAAAACTGTTTTTT.

V is TRBV9 and J is TRBJ1-4, with unresolved D. Trimming removed 5 bases from V and 6 bases from J, with 8 bases in between. The CDR3 runs to 12 residues. The germline V gene encodes CDR1 SGDLS and CDR2 YYNGEE. The CDR3 spells CASSYNDEKLFF. The CDR3 nucleotides are TGTGCCAGCAGTTATAACGATGAAAAACTGTTTTTT.

This clonotype was recorded many times. This sequence joins TRBV3-1 and TRBJ2-7, with 9 bases matching TRBD2. Germline V gene data show CDR1 as LGHDT and CDR2 as YNNKEL (reference sequence). The length of the CDR3 is 14 residues. The ends lost 4 bases at V and 2 bases at J; junction bases unmatched: 3. The CDR3 sequence: CASSPLAGAYEQYF. For the CDR3, the DNA is TGTGCCAGCAGCCCGTTAGCGGGAGCCTACGAGCAGTACTTC.

This clonotype occurred many times. The chain links TRBV27 to TRBJ2-1; D is possibly TRBD2 (6 bases). CDR1 and CDR2 (germline): MNHEY, SMNVEV (reference sequence). Trimming left V 7 bases short and J 8 bases short, with 15 bases between. The CDR3 totals 13 residues. As DNA, the CDR3 is TGTGCCAGCACTACTAGGGGCGGGGATGAGCAGTTCTTC. Translation gives CASTTRGGDEQFF.

This clonotype was observed a handful of times. J is TRBJ2-2 and V is TRBV4-3; perhaps TRBD2 as D (7 bases). The CDR3 spans 15 residues. V lost 0 bases to trimming and J lost 11 bases, with 16 bases between them. The germline V gene encodes CDR1 LGHNA and CDR2 YSLEER. The CDR3 sequence: CASSQEGGGRGELFF. The CDR3 DNA follows: TGCGCCAGCAGCCAAGAAGGGGGGGGGCGAGGAGAGCTGTTTTTT.

This rearrangement joins TRBV9 to TRBJ1-1; TRBD1 might be the D (5 bases). CDR3 size: 13 residues. Trimming removed 0 bases from V and 8 bases from J, with 11 bases in between. Germline CDR1 SGDLS, CDR2 YYNGEE. The CDR3 loop is CASSVAEAGEAFF. CDR3 nucleotides: TGTGCCAGCAGCGTAGCTGAGGCAGGGGAAGCTTTCTTT.

This clonotype was counted between two and nine times. The rearrangement joins TRBV5-1 to TRBJ2-1; the D is unclear. This CDR3 has 17 residues. Trimming left V 1 base short and J 1 base short, with 15 bases between. Germline V gene data show CDR1 as SGHRS and CDR2 as YFSETQ. CDR3 residues: CASSLSFGLGSYNEQFF. DNA of the CDR3: TGCGCCAGCAGCTTGTCGTTCGGGCTAGGATCCTACAATGAGCAGTTCTTC.

This clonotype occurred many times. The V and J genes are TRBV28 and TRBJ2-7, with 7 bases matching TRBD1. CDR1 MDHEN and CDR2 SYDVKM come from the germline V gene. This CDR3 is 15 amino acids long. Trimming cost V 10 bases and J 7 bases; bases outside gene matches: 19. The CDR3 nucleotides are TGTGCCACAAAAACAGGGGCTGGAGGCTCGAGGGAGCAGTACTTC. This translates into CATKTGAGGSREQYF. The whole variable domain, filled in from reference TRBV28 and TRBJ2-7, reads DVKVTQSSRYLVKRTGEKVFLECVQDMDHENMFWYRQDPGLGLRLIYFSYDVKMKEKGDIPEGYSVSREKKERFSLILESASTNQTSMYLCATKTGAGGSREQYFGPGTRLTVT.

This clonotype has just a few counts. The chain uses TRBV4-1 and TRBJ2-1; 10 nucleotides align to TRBD1. Germline CDR1 MGHRA, CDR2 YSYEKL. CDR3 size: 16 residues. The V segment lost 4 bases and the J segment 7 bases; nucleotides outside the gene matches: 10. The chain's CDR3 is CASSPGGGQGENEQFF. Here the CDR3 DNA reads TGCGCCAGCAGCCCGGGAGGCGGACAGGGGGAAAATGAGCAGTTCTTC.

Points on this clonotype: Mismatch with germline at one junction end may stem from a read error. This chain links TRBV10-2 with TRBJ1-1; 8 bases map to TRBD1. The CDR3 has 14 amino acids. Looked up from germline, CDR1 is WSHSY and CDR2 is SAAADI. The CDR3 sequence is CASSARQGNTEALF. CDR3 sequence (DNA): TGCGCCAGCAGTGCACGACAGGGGAACACTGAAGCTCTCTTT.

This clonotype came up many times. V gene TRBV11-2 combines with J gene TRBJ1-1, with 7 bases fitting TRBD1. V was clipped by 5 bases and J by 4 bases; unmatched bases: 13. Germline V gene sequence: CDR1 SGHAT, CDR2 FQNNGV. CDR3 size: 16 residues. The CDR3 DNA reads TGTGCCAGCAGCCAGGGCGGGTCAGGGGGGGTCACTGAAGCTTTCTTT. Its protein product is CASSQGGSGGVTEAFF.

As for this clonotype: No conserved phenylalanine or tryptophan ends this CDR3, so it is likely a read error. V is TRBV20-1 and J is TRBJ2-5; 7 positions match TRBD1. V was clipped by 3 bases and J by 5 bases; unmatched bases: 9. Germline assignment: CDR1 DFQATT and CDR2 SNEGSKA (reference sequence). The CDR3 runs to 14 residues. The CDR3 protein is CSARTGFGLETQYL. The CDR3 DNA reads TGCAGTGCTAGGACAGGGTTTGGGTTGGAGACCCAGTACCTC.

This clonotype was seen ten or more times. The V gene is TRBV29-1, the J gene TRBJ1-1, with 8 nucleotides matching TRBD1. After removal of 5 bases from V and 4 bases from J, the junction contained 9 bases not matched to a gene. Per the germline V gene, CDR1 is SQVTM and CDR2 is ANQGSEA. There are 14 residues in the CDR3. The CDR3 sequence is CSVRPGQVSTEAFF. DNA for the CDR3: TGCAGCGTTCGCCCGGGACAGGTGAGCACTGAAGCTTTCTTT.

Here the CDR3 DNA reads TGCGCCAGCAGCATACTAGCGGGAGTTATCAACAATGAGCAGTTCTTC. Amino acids: CASSILAGVINNEQFF. The V gene is TRBV5-1, the J gene TRBJ2-1, with TRBD2 identical over 11 bases. Per germline, CDR1 SGHRS and CDR2 YFSETQ. With 4 bases clipped from V and 5 bases from J, the junction kept 8 bases outside the gene matches. The CDR3 is 16 residues long.